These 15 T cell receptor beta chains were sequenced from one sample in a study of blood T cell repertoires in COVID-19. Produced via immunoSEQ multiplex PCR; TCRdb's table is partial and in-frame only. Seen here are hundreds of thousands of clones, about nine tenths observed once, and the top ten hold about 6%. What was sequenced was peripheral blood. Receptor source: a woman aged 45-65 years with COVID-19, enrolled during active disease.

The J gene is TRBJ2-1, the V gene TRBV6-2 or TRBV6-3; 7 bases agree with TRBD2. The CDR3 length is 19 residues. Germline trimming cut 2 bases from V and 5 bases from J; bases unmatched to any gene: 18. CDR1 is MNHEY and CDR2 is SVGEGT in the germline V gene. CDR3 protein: CASSYPPRILAPKDNEQFF. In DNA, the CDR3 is TGTGCCAGCAGTTACCCCCCAAGAATACTAGCGCCTAAAGACAATGAGCAGTTCTTC.

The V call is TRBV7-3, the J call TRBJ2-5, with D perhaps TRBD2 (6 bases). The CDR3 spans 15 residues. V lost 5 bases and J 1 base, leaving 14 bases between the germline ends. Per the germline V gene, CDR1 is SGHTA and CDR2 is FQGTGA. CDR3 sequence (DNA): TGTGCCAGCAGCCCGCGGAGGGGCATCCAAGAGACCCAGTACTTC. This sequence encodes CASSPRRGIQETQYF.

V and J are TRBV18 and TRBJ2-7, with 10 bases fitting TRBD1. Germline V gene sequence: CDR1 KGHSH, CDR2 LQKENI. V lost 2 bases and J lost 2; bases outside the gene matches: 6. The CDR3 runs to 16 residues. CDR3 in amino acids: CASSPFGDRGTYEQYF. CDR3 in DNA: TGTGCCAGCTCACCATTCGGGGACAGGGGAACCTACGAGCAGTACTTC.

The CDR3 loop is CAWGPGSDTDTQYF. The CDR3 coding sequence is TGTGCCTGGGGGCCAGGTAGCGATACAGATACGCAGTATTTT. V is TRBV30 and J is TRBJ2-3; a possible D gene is TRBD2 (5 bases). Trimming pared 5 bases from V and 3 bases from J, leaving 15 bases between. Germline lookup yields CDR1 GTSNPN and CDR2 SVGIG (reference sequence). This CDR3 comprises 14 residues.

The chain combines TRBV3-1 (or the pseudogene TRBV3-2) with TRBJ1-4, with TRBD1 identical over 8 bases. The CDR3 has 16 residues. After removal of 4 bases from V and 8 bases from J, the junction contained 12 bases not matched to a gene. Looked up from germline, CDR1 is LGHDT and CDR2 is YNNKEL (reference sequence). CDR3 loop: CASSLSRQGRGEKLFF. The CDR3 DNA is TGTGCCAGCAGCCTTAGTCGACAGGGGCGGGGGGAAAAACTGTTTTTT.

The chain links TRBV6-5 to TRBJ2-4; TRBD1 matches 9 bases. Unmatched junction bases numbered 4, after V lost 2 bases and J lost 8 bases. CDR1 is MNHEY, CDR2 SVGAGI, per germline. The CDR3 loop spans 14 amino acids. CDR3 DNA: TGTGCCAGCAGTTACGGGACAGGGTCGTACATTCAGTACTTC. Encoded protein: CASSYGTGSYIQYF.

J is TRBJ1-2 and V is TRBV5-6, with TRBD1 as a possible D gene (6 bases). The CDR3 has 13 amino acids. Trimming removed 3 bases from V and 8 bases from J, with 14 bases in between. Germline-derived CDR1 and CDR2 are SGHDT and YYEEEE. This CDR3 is CASSYRTVGGYTF. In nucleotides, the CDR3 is TGTGCCAGCAGCTACCGGACAGTTGGAGGCTACACCTTC.

CDR3 nucleotide sequence: TGTGCCACCCGAGCGGGCCTCTACGAGCAGTACTTC. Translated: CATRAGLYEQYF. The chain is built from TRBV6-5 and TRBJ2-7, with D perhaps matching TRBD2 (6 bases). CDR1 and CDR2 from the germline V gene are MNHEY and SVGAGI. The V and J ends lost 10 bases and 3 bases respectively, with 13 bases between them. This CDR3 is built from 12 residues.

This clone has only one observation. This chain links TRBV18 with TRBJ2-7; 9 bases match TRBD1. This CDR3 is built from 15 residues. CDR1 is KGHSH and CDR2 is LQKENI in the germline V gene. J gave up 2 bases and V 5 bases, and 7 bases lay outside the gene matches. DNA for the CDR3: TGTGCCAGCTCAATACTGGGACAGGGAGCCTACGAGCAGTACTTC. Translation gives CASSILGQGAYEQYF.

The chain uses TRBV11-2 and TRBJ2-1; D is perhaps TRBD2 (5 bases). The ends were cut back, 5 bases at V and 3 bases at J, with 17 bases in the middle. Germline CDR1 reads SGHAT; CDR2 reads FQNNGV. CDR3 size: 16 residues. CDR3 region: CASSRTTTTVYNEQFF. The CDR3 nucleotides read TGTGCCAGCAGCCGTACGACTACCACCGTCTACAATGAGCAGTTCTTC.

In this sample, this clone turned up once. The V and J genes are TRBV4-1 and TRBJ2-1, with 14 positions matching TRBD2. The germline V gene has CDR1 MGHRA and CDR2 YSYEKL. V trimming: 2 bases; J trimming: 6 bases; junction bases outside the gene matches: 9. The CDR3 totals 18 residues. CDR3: CASSQLTFGTSGSNEQFF. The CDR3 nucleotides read TGCGCCAGCAGCCAATTGACGTTTGGGACTAGCGGGAGCAATGAGCAGTTCTTC.

CDR3 in amino acids: CASSISGGYSNQPQHF. The CDR3 region has the DNA TGTGCCAGTAGTATATCGGGGGGCTATAGCAATCAGCCCCAGCATTTT. This chain connects TRBV19 to TRBJ1-5; D is perhaps TRBD1 (6 bases). This CDR3 is 16 amino acids long. The V end was cut by 2 bases, the J end by 0 bases, with 11 bases between. CDR1 and CDR2 from the germline V gene are LNHDA and SQIVND (reference sequence).

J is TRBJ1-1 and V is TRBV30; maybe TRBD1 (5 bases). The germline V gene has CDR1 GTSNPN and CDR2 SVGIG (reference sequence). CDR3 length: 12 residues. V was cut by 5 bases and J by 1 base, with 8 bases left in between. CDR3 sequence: CAWGQGNTEAFF. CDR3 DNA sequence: TGTGCCTGGGGTCAGGGGAACACTGAAGCTTTCTTT.

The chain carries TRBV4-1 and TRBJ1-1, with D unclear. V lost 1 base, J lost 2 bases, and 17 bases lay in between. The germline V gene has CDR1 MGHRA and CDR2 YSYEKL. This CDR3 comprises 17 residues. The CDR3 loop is CASSQGGFEGRNTEAFF. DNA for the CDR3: TGCGCCAGCAGCCAAGGGGGTTTTGAGGGTAGAAACACTGAAGCTTTCTTT.

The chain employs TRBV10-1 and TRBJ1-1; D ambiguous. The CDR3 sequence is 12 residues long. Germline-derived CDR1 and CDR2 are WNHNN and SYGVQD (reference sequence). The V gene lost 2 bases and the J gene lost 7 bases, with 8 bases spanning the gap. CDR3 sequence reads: CASSEDSFEAFF. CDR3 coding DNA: TGCGCCAGCAGTGAGGACTCCTTTGAAGCTTTCTTT.